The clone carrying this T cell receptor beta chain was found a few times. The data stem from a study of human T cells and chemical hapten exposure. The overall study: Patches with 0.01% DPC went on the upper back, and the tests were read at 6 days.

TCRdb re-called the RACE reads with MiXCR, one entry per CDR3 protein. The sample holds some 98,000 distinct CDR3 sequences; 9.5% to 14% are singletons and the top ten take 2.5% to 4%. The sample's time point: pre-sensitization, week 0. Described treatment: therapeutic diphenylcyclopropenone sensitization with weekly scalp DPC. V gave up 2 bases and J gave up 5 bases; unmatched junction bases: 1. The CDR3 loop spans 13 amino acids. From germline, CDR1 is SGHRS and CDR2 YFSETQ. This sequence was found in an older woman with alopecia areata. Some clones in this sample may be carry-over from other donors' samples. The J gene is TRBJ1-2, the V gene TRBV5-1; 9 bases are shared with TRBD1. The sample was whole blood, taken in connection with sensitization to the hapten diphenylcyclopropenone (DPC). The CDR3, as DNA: TGCGCCAGCAGCTTCGGGACAGGGTATGGCTACACCTTC. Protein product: CASSFGTGYGYTF.